The 32 T cell receptor beta chains reported below all come from one sample, sequenced in a study of T cell changes during pregnancy in multiple sclerosis. Clones were read by immunoSEQ multiplex PCR, and TCRdb kept only the in-frame ones, dropping some. Among 60,000 or so clones listed, 85% to 95% were seen once. The material was peripheral blood, obtained in the first trimester of pregnancy. The source is a female donor with multiple sclerosis, enrolled in a pregnancy study.

This clone was recorded once. V gene TRBV5-4 combines with J gene TRBJ2-5, with a tentative D call TRBD2 (6 bases). V was trimmed by 4 bases and J by 2 bases, leaving 12 bases between them. This CDR3 region has 14 residues. Germline values: CDR1 SGHNT, CDR2 YYREEE (reference sequence). In nucleotides, the CDR3 is TGTGCCAGCAGCCCGGGACTCGAGCAAGAGACCCAGTACTTC. Its protein product is CASSPGLEQETQYF.

V usage is TRBV7-3 and J usage is TRBJ2-3; 9 bases fit TRBD2. The length of the CDR3 is 16 residues. V trimming: 4 bases; J trimming: 4 bases; junction bases outside the gene matches: 9. The germline V gene encodes CDR1 SGHTA and CDR2 FQGTGA. CDR3 bases: TGTGCCAGCAGCTCCCCCGGGACTAGCTACGCAGATACGCAGTATTTT. Translating it yields CASSSPGTSYADTQYF.

The chain recombines TRBV2 with TRBJ1-2; D not resolved. The CDR3 is 14 residues long. Germline lookup yields CDR1 SNHLY and CDR2 FYNNEI. Trimming pared 4 bases from V and 8 bases from J, leaving 17 bases between. The CDR3 spells CASSADDTAEGYTF. CDR3 bases: TGTGCCAGCAGTGCCGACGACACGGCAGAGGGCTACACCTTC.

This chain joins TRBV5-4 and TRBJ2-1; perhaps TRBD2 as D (5 bases). Trimming shortened V by 4 bases and J by 0 bases, and 11 bases separated the two germline ends. The germline V gene encodes CDR1 SGHNT and CDR2 YYREEE (reference sequence). The CDR3 spans 15 residues. This chain's CDR3 is CASSGPGVSYNEQFF. The CDR3 DNA is TGTGCCAGCAGCGGCCCCGGGGTCTCCTACAATGAGCAGTTCTTC.

The chain has TRBV19 and TRBJ1-2; 10 bases fit TRBD1. J gave up 8 bases and V 3 bases, and 6 bases lay outside the gene matches. The CDR3 loop spans 14 amino acids. Germline V gene sequence: CDR1 LNHDA, CDR2 SQIVND (reference sequence). CDR3 sequence: CASSMMRQGAGYTF. The CDR3 DNA is TGTGCCAGTAGTATGATGCGACAGGGGGCCGGCTACACCTTC.

In this sample, this clone turned up once. The V gene is TRBV5-5, the J gene TRBJ1-3; 9 nucleotides match TRBD1. The J segment lost 2 bases and the V segment lost 6 bases, leaving 12 bases of the junction unmatched. The CDR3 has 17 amino acids. Germline CDR1 SGHKS, CDR2 YYEKEE (reference sequence). CDR3 coding DNA: TGTGCCAGCACCGGACAGGGGATCATAATCCCTGGAAACACCATATATTTT. Translation gives CASTGQGIIIPGNTIYF.

A single count supports this clone. This chain joins TRBV30 and TRBJ2-2, with TRBD1 matching over 8 bases. The CDR3 has 13 residues. Germline V CDR1 and CDR2: GTSNPN, SVGIG (reference sequence). Trimming at V came to 5 bases and at J to 7 bases, leaving 6 bases not matched to a gene. CDR3 DNA: TGTGCCTGGGTTGGGACAGGTCACGGGGAGCTGTTTTTT. This translates into CAWVGTGHGELFF. The complete variable domain, with remaining parts taken from reference TRBV30 and TRBJ2-2, reads SQTIHQWPATLVQPVGSPLSLECTVEGTSNPNLYWYRQAAGRGLQLLFYSVGIGQISSEVPQNLSASRPQDRQFILSSKKLLLSDSGFYLCAWVGTGHGELFFGEGSRLTVL.

This clone was seen only once. The V gene is TRBV7-9, the J gene TRBJ1-1, with D possibly TRBD1 on 6 matching bases. The V gene's germline CDR1 is SEHNR and CDR2 FQNEAQ (reference sequence). The CDR3 loop spans 14 amino acids. Trimming removed 7 bases at V and 1 base at J, with 13 bases between. The CDR3, as DNA: TGTGCCAGCACCCCCGACAGGACGAACACTGAAGCTTTCTTT. Its translation is CASTPDRTNTEAFF. Complete variable domain (other parts from reference TRBV7-9 and TRBJ1-1): DTGVSQNPRHKITKRGQNVTFRCDPISEHNRLYWYRQTLGQGPEFLTYFQNEAQLEKSRLLSDRFSAERPKGSFSTLEIQRTEQGDSAMYLCASTPDRTNTEAFFGQGTRLTVV.

The CDR3 nucleotides are TGTGCCAGCAGCTCCAGACAGGGCGGGGAAAACATTCAGTACTTC. This sequence encodes CASSSRQGGENIQYF. The chain employs TRBV7-8 and TRBJ2-4; TRBD1 might be the D (7 bases). CDR3 length equals 15 residues. Looked up from germline, CDR1 is SGHVS and CDR2 is FQNEAQ. The V gene lost 4 bases and the J gene lost 5 bases, with 15 bases spanning the gap.

The chain employs TRBV19 and TRBJ1-5; D possibly corresponds to TRBD1 (6 bases). The length of the CDR3 is 15 residues. Germline V gene data show CDR1 as LNHDA and CDR2 as SQIVND (reference sequence). V gave up 6 bases and J gave up 0 bases, with 12 bases separating them. CDR3 protein: CASRGGRASNQPQHF. The CDR3 DNA sequence: TGTGCCAGTAGAGGGGGACGGGCTAGCAATCAGCCCCAGCATTTT.

This clone was detected once. The chain is built from TRBV4-3 and TRBJ2-7; 12 nucleotides line up with TRBD1. V trimming: 4 bases; J trimming: 1 base; junction bases outside the gene matches: 2. CDR1 and CDR2 from the germline V gene are LGHNA and YSLEER. CDR3 length: 15 amino acids. CDR3 residues: CASSPGQGASYEQYF. Written as DNA, the CDR3 is TGCGCCAGCAGCCCGGGACAGGGGGCGTCCTACGAGCAGTACTTC.

The V gene is TRBV4-3, the J gene TRBJ1-1, with D unclear. Germline-derived CDR1 and CDR2 are LGHNA and YSLEER. This CDR3 contains 16 residues. V lost 0 bases to trimming and J lost 0 bases, with 11 bases between them. CDR3 in amino acids: CASSQDLGRLNTEAFF. Here the CDR3 DNA reads TGCGCCAGCAGCCAAGATTTGGGCAGATTGAACACTGAAGCTTTCTTT.

The CDR3 protein is CASSGAGVDSPLHF. The CDR3 DNA sequence: TGTGCCAGCAGCGGAGCCGGGGTAGATTCACCCCTCCACTTT. The gene calls are TRBV9 and TRBJ1-6; D gene unclear. Germline V CDR1 and CDR2: SGDLS, YYNGEE. V was cut by 3 bases and J by 8 bases, with 12 bases left in between. CDR3 length: 14 residues. Full variable domain (rest looked up from reference TRBV9 and TRBJ1-6): DSGVTQTPKHLITATGQRVTLRCSPRSGDLSVYWYQQSLDQGLQFLIQYYNGEERAKGNILERFSAQQFPDLHSELNLSSLELGDSALYFCASSGAGVDSPLHFGNGTRLTVT.

This clone showed up just a few times. The V gene is TRBV7-2, the J gene TRBJ1-1; 7 positions match TRBD1. The V gene's germline CDR1 is SGHTA and CDR2 FQGNSA. J lost 1 base, V lost 1 base, and 3 bases had no gene match. The CDR3 loop spans 15 amino acids. The CDR3 is CASSLVRGPNTEAFF. Written as DNA, the CDR3 is TGTGCCAGCAGCTTAGTGAGGGGGCCGAACACTGAAGCTTTCTTT.

The chain links TRBV7-2 to TRBJ2-7; TRBD1 aligns across 7 bases. J was trimmed by 7 bases and V by 5 bases; bases with no gene match: 14. CDR1 is SGHTA and CDR2 is FQGNSA in the germline V gene. This CDR3 contains 15 residues. The CDR3 DNA reads as TGTGCCAGCAGCCCACGACAGGGTAGGGAAGGGGAGCAGTACTTC. This translates into CASSPRQGREGEQYF.

The genes are TRBV9 and TRBJ2-1, with D tentatively TRBD1 (5 bases). V shed 2 bases and J shed 9 bases, with 21 bases lying between them. Germline-derived CDR1 and CDR2 are SGDLS and YYNGEE. This CDR3 spans 16 amino acids. For the CDR3, the DNA is TGTGCCAGCAGCGTGTATCTAGTAGGGGTGAATATTGAGCAGTTCTTC. It yields the protein CASSVYLVGVNIEQFF.

The chain is built from TRBV5-4 and TRBJ1-2; possible D gene TRBD1, 5 bases. Trimming removed 4 bases from V and 4 bases from J, with 17 bases in between. This CDR3 region has 15 residues. The V gene's germline CDR1 is SGHNT and CDR2 YYREEE (reference sequence). CDR3 amino acids: CASSPPPGSGYGYTF. The CDR3 nucleotides are TGTGCCAGCAGCCCGCCTCCAGGGTCGGGCTATGGCTACACCTTC.

The genes are TRBV29-1 and TRBJ2-3; tentatively, D is TRBD1 (6 bases). Germline V lookup: CDR1 SQVTM, CDR2 ANQGSEA. Trimming took 3 bases from V and 5 from J, leaving 12 bases between them. There are 13 residues in the CDR3. The CDR3 region is CSVEGQGGDTQYF. The CDR3 DNA follows: TGCAGCGTTGAGGGCCAAGGGGGAGATACGCAGTATTTT.

This rearrangement joins TRBV15 to TRBJ2-6; D possibly corresponds to TRBD2 (6 bases). Trimming stripped 1 base from V and 6 bases from J, with 10 bases between. The CDR3 extends over 15 amino acids. Germline loops: CDR1 LNHNV, CDR2 YYDKDF (reference sequence). CDR3 sequence reads: CATSRVRGSANVLTF. In DNA form, the CDR3 reads TGTGCCACCAGCAGAGTTCGGGGGTCGGCCAACGTCCTGACTTTC.

The chain links TRBV7-3 to TRBJ2-2; 13 nucleotides match TRBD2. V gave up 4 bases and J gave up 5 bases; unmatched junction bases: 1. This CDR3 is 15 amino acids long. Germline loops: CDR1 SGHTA, CDR2 FQGTGA. CDR3 sequence (DNA): TGTGCCAGCAGCTCGGGACTAGCGGGGACCGGGGAGCTGTTTTTT. Translated, it gives CASSSGLAGTGELFF.

This chain connects TRBV9 to TRBJ2-1, with no clear D. The ends were cut back, 1 base at V and 5 bases at J, with 7 bases in the middle. Per germline, CDR1 SGDLS and CDR2 YYNGEE. The CDR3 spans 13 residues. CDR3 protein: CASSVMGHNEQFF. CDR3 in DNA: TGTGCCAGCAGCGTAATGGGCCACAATGAGCAGTTCTTC.

The CDR3 bases are TGTGCCAGCAGCCTGGCACAAGCGGGGGCGGGGTACGAGCAGTACTTC. Amino acid sequence: CASSLAQAGAGYEQYF. The V and J genes are TRBV4-2 and TRBJ2-7; 8 bases align to TRBD2. CDR1 and CDR2 from the germline V gene are LGHNA and YNFKEQ. Trimming at V came to 4 bases and at J to 4 bases, leaving 12 bases not matched to a gene. CDR3 length equals 16 residues.

This clone was seen once. V and J are TRBV7-8 and TRBJ2-3; 7 positions match TRBD1. The CDR3 consists of 14 residues. The V gene end was trimmed by 1 base and the J gene end by 8 bases; junction bases not matched to a gene: 6. Germline CDR1 is SGHVS and CDR2 is FQNEAQ. This CDR3 is CASSLVRDRGTQYF. For the CDR3, the DNA is TGTGCCAGCAGCTTAGTTCGGGACAGAGGTACGCAGTATTTT.

The chain combines TRBV27 with TRBJ2-7; D may be TRBD2 (5 bases). The germline gives CDR1 MNHEY, CDR2 SMNVEV (reference sequence). The CDR3 contains 13 residues. V was pared by 3 bases and J by 3 bases, with 9 bases between. CDR3 loop: CASSFPGSYEQYF. DNA for the CDR3: TGTGCCAGCAGTTTCCCTGGGAGCTACGAGCAGTACTTC.

The chain recombines TRBV19 with TRBJ1-1; perhaps TRBD1 as D (5 bases). CDR3 length: 16 amino acids. The ends were cut back, 1 base at V and 1 base at J, with 13 bases in the middle. Germline CDR1 LNHDA, CDR2 SQIVND (reference sequence). The CDR3 loop reads CASSIGSFGQNTEAFF. The CDR3, as DNA: TGTGCCAGTAGTATAGGAAGTTTTGGACAGAACACTGAAGCTTTCTTT.

V gene TRBV5-6 combines with J gene TRBJ2-5; 7 nucleotides match TRBD1. Germline V gene lookup returns CDR1 SGHDT and CDR2 YYEEEE. V shed 3 bases and J 3 bases; nucleotides not matched to a gene: 2. There are 13 residues in the CDR3. CDR3 in amino acids: CASSYDREETQYF. In DNA, the CDR3 is TGTGCCAGCAGCTATGACAGGGAAGAGACCCAGTACTTC.

This clone has a count of ten or more. The rearrangement joins TRBV5-4 to TRBJ1-3; D remains ambiguous. Trimming took off 3 bases at V and 2 bases at J, with 9 bases between the two ends. The CDR3 covers 14 residues. Germline CDR1 and CDR2: SGHNT and YYREEE (reference sequence). CDR3 DNA sequence: TGTGCCAGCAGCTCCCACAGTACTGGAAACACCATATATTTT. This encodes CASSSHSTGNTIYF.

The chain carries TRBV29-1 and TRBJ2-7; tentatively, D is TRBD2 (5 bases). Per the germline V gene, CDR1 is SQVTM and CDR2 is ANQGSEA. V lost 7 bases, J lost 2 bases, and 6 bases lay in between. The CDR3 runs 10 residues. The CDR3 protein is CSAGTYEQYF. The CDR3 DNA is TGCAGCGCCGGGACCTACGAGCAGTACTTC.

This chain uses TRBV6-1 with TRBJ1-1; 7 bases map to TRBD1. From germline, CDR1 is MNHNS and CDR2 SASEGT. J was trimmed by 6 bases and V by 3 bases; bases with no gene match: 7. This CDR3 region has 14 residues. CDR3 sequence: CASSDSDRSAEAFF. CDR3 coding DNA: TGTGCCAGCAGTGACTCGGACAGGTCGGCTGAAGCTTTCTTT.

This chain uses TRBV7-2 with TRBJ2-7; 7 bases are a match to TRBD2. The germline V gene has CDR1 SGHTA and CDR2 FQGNSA. This CDR3 comprises 11 residues. J was trimmed by 7 bases and V by 4 bases; bases with no gene match: 1. The CDR3: CASSWGGEQYF. CDR3 sequence (DNA): TGTGCCAGCAGCTGGGGGGGAGAGCAGTACTTC.

CDR3 nucleotides: TGTGCCAGCAGCTTAGCCGGAGTGGGGAACACCGGGGAGCTGTTTTTT. Amino acid sequence: CASSLAGVGNTGELFF. The chain has TRBV7-6 and TRBJ2-2; D call uncertain. Germline assignment: CDR1 SGHVS and CDR2 FNYEAQ. Trimming removed 0 bases from V and 1 base from J, with 9 bases in between. The length of the CDR3 is 16 residues.

This sequence joins TRBV5-1 and TRBJ2-5, with a tentative D call TRBD1 (6 bases). This CDR3 spans 13 amino acids. The V and J ends lost 5 bases and 0 bases respectively, with 8 bases between them. Germline lookup yields CDR1 SGHRS and CDR2 YFSETQ. The CDR3 nucleotides read TGCGCCAGCAGAACAGGGTACCAAGAGACCCAGTACTTC. This translates into CASRTGYQETQYF.